This paragraph covers one T cell receptor (beta chain) sequence. The antigen is undetermined. V was pared by 2 bases and J by 4 bases, with 6 bases between. The CDR3 runs 13 residues. The data are from a study of vaccination effects on CD4 cells after COVID-19. Expansion with viral peptide pools was applied to antigen-specific CD4+ T cells by the ViraFEST assay prior to sequencing. Culture proceeded for approximately 10 days, and CD4+ T cells were then isolated. Negative nucleocapsid antibody tests before and after vaccination confirmed no previous SARS-CoV-2 infection. Cultivation was performed at roughly 2.2 million PBMC per well with around 9.3 IU/ml IL-2 and 10 ug/ml peptides added. General study findings and limits: The vaccine-induced clones of healthy vaccinees included only 1 of 255 that cross-reacted with common cold coronaviruses.

Assay used: immunoSEQ multiplex PCR; TCRdb lists only in-frame clones, some missing. The repertoire has about 24,000 clones, 74% of them found once; the top ten carry 2.5% to 4%. The origin of this receptor is a human donor who received a COVID-19 vaccine. Sequences were derived from CD4+ T cells from PBMCs cultured with SARS-CoV-2 spike peptides, sampled before COVID-19 vaccination. The gene calls are TRBV12-3 or TRBV12-4 and TRBJ1-5; D ambiguous. CDR3 region: CASSLRGNQPQHF. CDR3 DNA sequence: TGTGCCAGCAGTTTACGGGGAAATCAGCCCCAGCATTTT.